This is a list of T cell receptor beta chains from one sample in a study of radiation and T cells in renal cell carcinoma. TCRdb's table, derived via immunoSEQ multiplex PCR, lists solely in-frame clones and lacks some. Of about 130,000 clones listed, about four fifths are singletons. This sample comprised blood, obtained from a patient whose treatment included radiotherapy and nephrectomy. The receptor source for this set is a woman aged 60 to 75 with renal cell carcinoma. Each CDR3 is given with its conserved first and last residue.

J,V,CDR3
TRBJ2-2,TRBV19,CASSRQRASDTGELFF
TRBJ2-2,TRBV6-1,CASIRQSNTGELFF
TRBJ2-3,TRBV5-4,CASSLEAVRDTQYF
TRBJ2-3,TRBV5-1,CASSGGRGGETDTQYF
TRBJ1-2,TRBV5-6,CASSHSGDLAGNF
TRBJ1-2,TRBV2,CASSHRDFGYTF
TRBJ1-4,TRBV6-5,CASSPGQGVNEKLFF
TRBJ2-2,TRBV2,CASRPTGQGNTGELFF
TRBJ1-5,TRBV29-1,CSVRDRGRGIQPQHF
TRBJ1-5,TRBV7-8,CASSGGTGASNQPQHF
TRBJ1-1,TRBV4-3,CASSRQDMNTEAFF
TRBJ2-4,TRBV7-2,CASSSSGTIDQYF
TRBJ2-1,TRBV7-2,CASTSEGFSYNEQFF
TRBJ2-1,TRBV4-2,CASSQVRGGGAKSDEQFF
TRBJ2-7,TRBV6-5,CASSEWDSSYEQYF
TRBJ2-3,TRBV9,CASSVNSGNGLWADTQYF
TRBJ1-4,TRBV6-1,CASSEPRGKLFF
TRBJ1-1,TRBV10-3,CASRGYRGQGTEAFF
TRBJ1-1,TRBV30,CAWSGANAEAFF
TRBJ2-5,TRBV2,CASRRTLQETQYF
TRBJ2-5,TRBV28,CASSEAVSGTQYF
TRBJ2-1,TRBV12-5,CASGLVRGYYNEQFF
TRBJ1-4,TRBV9,CASSVGTRREKLFF
TRBJ1-5,TRBV19,CASQTGRAGNQPQHF
TRBJ2-2,TRBV4-1,CASSQFGTGANTGELFF
TRBJ1-5,TRBV2,CASSEQGQRNQPQHF
TRBJ2-1,TRBV4-2,CASSQWLGQGNGNEQFF